These T cell receptor beta chains were read from a single sample in a study of cytomegalovirus exposure and HLA in healthy donors. Generated by immunoSEQ multiplex PCR, the TCRdb table keeps only in-frame clones and is missing some. The data contain some 270,000 clones, about nine tenths of them singletons. The source material was PBMCs. The source is a girl aged 2-10 years in good health and CMV-seronegative. Each CDR3 is given with its conserved first and last residue. Where a row states a size, it is once, few, many or the class of an expanded clone; other rows omit it.

CDR3aa: CASSVSGTDPSGNTIYF
abundance: -
v_gene: TRBV5-1
j_gene: TRBJ1-3

CDR3aa: CASSLVDRAYNYGYTF
abundance: few
v_gene: TRBV5-6
j_gene: TRBJ1-2

CDR3aa: CASSPQVGNQPQHF
abundance: -
v_gene: TRBV6-6
j_gene: TRBJ1-5

CDR3aa: CASGPSGGAYEQYF
abundance: -
v_gene: TRBV19
j_gene: TRBJ2-7

CDR3aa: CASSDPGTEDGYTF
abundance: once
v_gene: TRBV6-4
j_gene: TRBJ1-2

CDR3aa: CASSRGRSYEQYF
abundance: -
v_gene: TRBV13
j_gene: TRBJ2-7

CDR3aa: CASSLRGTNEKLFF
abundance: once
v_gene: TRBV5-1
j_gene: TRBJ1-4

CDR3aa: CASSLGVAGDEQFF
abundance: -
v_gene: TRBV19
j_gene: TRBJ2-1

CDR3aa: CASKPQGQGNVETQYF
abundance: -
v_gene: TRBV5-4
j_gene: TRBJ2-5

CDR3aa: CASSFRQARGYTF
abundance: -
v_gene: TRBV11-1
j_gene: TRBJ1-2